This section outlines one TCR beta chain sequence together with its context. The data were taken from a study of T-cell memory formation after mild COVID-19. TCRdb re-derived calls from the 5' RACE reads in MiXCR, one entry per CDR3 protein. The table records about 190,000 distinct CDR3 sequences, roughly 30% of them present only once. Sequencing was done on a sample of PBMCs or a T cell subset sorted from them (not recorded which). The origin of this receptor is an adult woman who had mild COVID-19 (a few samples of this study predate the infection). Cell type and time point are not known.

CDR3 sequence (DNA): TGTGCCACCAGTGATAACCCGGACGGGAGTGAGCAGTTCTTC. This encodes CATSDNPDGSEQFF. The rearrangement links TRBV24-1 to TRBJ2-1, with TRBD2 as a possible D gene (6 bases). Germline lookup yields CDR1 KGHDR and CDR2 SFDVKD. Trimming removed 3 bases from V and 9 bases from J, with 14 bases in between. CDR3 length: 14 residues.